These 14 T cell receptor beta chains were sequenced from one sample in a study of cytomegalovirus exposure and HLA in healthy donors. Data came from immunoSEQ multiplex PCR; TCRdb stores just in-frame clones and leaves some out. The table has around 98,000 clones, approximately 90% seen once. Sequencing was carried out using PBMCs. Every receptor here comes from a woman younger than 45 in good health and CMV-seronegative.

The V gene is TRBV5-1, the J gene TRBJ1-2; D uncertain. The CDR3 contains 14 residues. With 0 bases removed from V and 4 bases from J, the gap between germline ends came to 10 bases. The germline gives CDR1 SGHRS, CDR2 YFSETQ. The CDR3 coding sequence is TGCGCCAGCAGCTTGGACTCAGGCATCTATGGCTACACCTTC. Translation: CASSLDSGIYGYTF.

The chain is built from TRBV27 and TRBJ2-7, with TRBD1 matching 9 bases. This CDR3 contains 15 residues. Germline values: CDR1 MNHEY, CDR2 SMNVEV (reference sequence). Trimming at V came to 6 bases and at J to 2 bases, leaving 8 bases not matched to a gene. The CDR3 DNA is TGTGCCAGCAGCCCACAGGGGGCGAATCCCTACGAGCAGTACTTC. This sequence encodes CASSPQGANPYEQYF.

V and J are TRBV7-6 and TRBJ2-4, with 10 bases identical to TRBD2. Germline assignment: CDR1 SGHVS and CDR2 FNYEAQ. V lost 1 base to trimming and J lost 1 base; unmatched junction nucleotides: 10. The CDR3 consists of 19 residues. The CDR3 region is CASSLGASGSGLAKNIQYF. Written as DNA, the CDR3 is TGTGCCAGCAGCTTAGGAGCTAGCGGGAGTGGGTTGGCCAAAAACATTCAGTACTTC.

The chain carries TRBV28 and TRBJ1-2; 9 nucleotides line up with TRBD1. CDR1 MDHEN and CDR2 SYDVKM come from the germline V gene. V lost 6 bases, J lost 4 bases, and 3 bases stayed unmatched. This CDR3 is built from 13 residues. CDR3 DNA: TGTGCCAGCAGCACAGGGGGCGGCTATGGCTACACCTTC. As protein: CASSTGGGYGYTF.

The chain has TRBV6-5 and TRBJ2-7; D is unresolved. With 0 bases removed from V and 4 bases from J, the gap between germline ends came to 13 bases. CDR1 MNHEY and CDR2 SVGAGI come from the germline V gene. The CDR3 covers 15 residues. The CDR3 coding sequence is TGTGCCAGCAGTTACTCAGAGGCGTTCTGGTACGAGCAGTACTTC. This translates into CASSYSEAFWYEQYF.

The chain carries TRBV29-1 and TRBJ1-2; no reliable D call. Germline V lookup: CDR1 SQVTM, CDR2 ANQGSEA. The V gene lost 6 bases and the J gene lost 8 bases, with 19 bases spanning the gap. The length of the CDR3 is 13 residues. This chain's CDR3 is CSVNGRHSKGYTF. The CDR3 DNA reads as TGCAGCGTAAACGGGAGACACAGCAAGGGCTACACCTTC.

The chain uses TRBV15 and TRBJ1-6; D is uncertain. With 5 bases removed from V and 11 bases from J, the gap between germline ends came to 16 bases. Germline V gene data show CDR1 as LNHNV and CDR2 as YYDKDF (reference sequence). CDR3 length: 14 residues. CDR3: CATSAGLASAPLHF. CDR3 DNA sequence: TGTGCCACCAGCGCAGGCTTAGCGTCTGCACCCCTCCACTTT.

This clone was observed a single time. DNA for the CDR3: TGTGCCAGCAGTTACGGGGTAGGGGGCGTCGGAAACACCATATATTTT. Protein sequence: CASSYGVGGVGNTIYF. V usage is TRBV6-5 and J usage is TRBJ1-3, with 7 bases matching TRBD1. J lost 4 bases, V lost 2 bases, and 8 bases had no gene match. CDR3 length: 16 residues. The germline V gene encodes CDR1 MNHEY and CDR2 SVGAGI.

The V and J genes are TRBV5-5 and TRBJ1-2; D gene uncertain. Trimming shortened V by 4 bases and J by 2 bases, and 9 bases separated the two germline ends. The CDR3 covers 13 residues. Germline CDR1 and CDR2: SGHKS and YYEKEE (reference sequence). The CDR3 sequence is CASSGLKNYGYTF. The CDR3 DNA is TGTGCCAGCAGCGGACTAAAGAACTATGGCTACACCTTC.

V gene TRBV13 combines with J gene TRBJ2-7; 9 bases line up with TRBD1. The J segment lost 2 bases and the V segment lost 5 bases, leaving 7 bases of the junction unmatched. The CDR3 totals 15 residues. Germline values: CDR1 PRHDT, CDR2 FYEKMQ (reference sequence). CDR3 region: CASSRKGTGPYEQYF. The CDR3 DNA sequence: TGTGCCAGCAGCCGTAAAGGGACAGGGCCCTACGAGCAGTACTTC.

The rearrangement joins TRBV19 to TRBJ2-1; TRBD1 matches at 7 bases. Germline loops: CDR1 LNHDA, CDR2 SQIVND (reference sequence). Unmatched junction bases numbered 3, after V lost 3 bases and J lost 4 bases. This CDR3 comprises 14 residues. The CDR3 bases are TGTGCCAGTAGTATCCGGGACAGATACAATGAGCAGTTCTTC. Translating gives CASSIRDRYNEQFF.

The chain has TRBV28 and TRBJ1-5; 7 positions agree with TRBD1. Per the germline V gene, CDR1 is MDHEN and CDR2 is SYDVKM. V lost 4 bases to trimming and J lost 9 bases; unmatched junction nucleotides: 9. There are 14 residues in the CDR3. The CDR3: CASSWTGPSPPQHF. The CDR3 coding sequence is TGTGCCAGCAGTTGGACAGGCCCGAGTCCGCCCCAGCATTTT.

There are a few counts of this clone. The V and J genes are TRBV5-1 and TRBJ1-1, with 9 nucleotides matching TRBD1. The CDR3 covers 15 residues. Looked up from germline, CDR1 is SGHRS and CDR2 is YFSETQ. Germline trimming cut 4 bases from V and 3 bases from J; bases unmatched to any gene: 7. The DNA for the CDR3 is TGCGCCAGCAGCCTACCGACAGGGGGGTACACTGAAGCTTTCTTT. Residues: CASSLPTGGYTEAFF.

V gene TRBV18 combines with J gene TRBJ2-5, with D tentatively TRBD1 (6 bases). Germline lookup yields CDR1 KGHSH and CDR2 LQKENI. The ends were cut back, 1 base at V and 2 bases at J, with 11 bases in the middle. This CDR3 comprises 15 residues. The CDR3 region has the DNA TGTGCCAGCTCACCACTGCAGGGACAACAAGAGACCCAGTACTTC. Translating gives CASSPLQGQQETQYF.